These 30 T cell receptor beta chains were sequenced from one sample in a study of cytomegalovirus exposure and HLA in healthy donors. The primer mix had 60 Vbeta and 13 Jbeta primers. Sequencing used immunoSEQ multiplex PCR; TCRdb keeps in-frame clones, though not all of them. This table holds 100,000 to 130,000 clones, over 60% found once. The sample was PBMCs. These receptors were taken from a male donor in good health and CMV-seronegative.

The CDR3 DNA follows: TGTGCCAGCAGTCCCCGGGACACCCGTCAGTATGGCTACACCTTC. Its translation: CASSPRDTRQYGYTF. V usage is TRBV27 and J usage is TRBJ1-2; a possible D gene is TRBD1 (6 bases). Germline lookup yields CDR1 MNHEY and CDR2 SMNVEV (reference sequence). The CDR3 loop spans 15 amino acids. The V gene lost 5 bases and the J gene lost 5 bases, with 18 bases spanning the gap.

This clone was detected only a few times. Written as DNA, the CDR3 is TGTGCCATCAGTGAGTCGGGGGCCACTGAAGCTTTCTTT. Amino acid sequence: CAISESGATEAFF. The chain recombines TRBV10-3 with TRBJ1-1, with D maybe TRBD1 (6 bases). Trimming left V 0 bases short and J 4 bases short, with 6 bases between. The CDR3 is 13 residues long. Germline CDR1 ENHRY, CDR2 SYGVKD.

CDR3 region: CASSGRMVTDTQYF. CDR3 DNA sequence: TGTGCCAGTAGCGGGAGGATGGTAACAGATACGCAGTATTTT. This sequence joins TRBV19 and TRBJ2-3, with 7 bases that match TRBD2. The CDR3 sequence is 14 residues long. V gave up 6 bases and J gave up 3 bases; unmatched junction bases: 6. Per germline, CDR1 LNHDA and CDR2 SQIVND (reference sequence).

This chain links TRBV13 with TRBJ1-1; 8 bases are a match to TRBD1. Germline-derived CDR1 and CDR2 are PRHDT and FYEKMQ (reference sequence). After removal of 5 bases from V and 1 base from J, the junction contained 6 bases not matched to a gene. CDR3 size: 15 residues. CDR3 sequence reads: CASSRSGTGNTEAFF. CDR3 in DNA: TGTGCCAGCAGCCGATCTGGGACAGGGAACACTGAAGCTTTCTTT.

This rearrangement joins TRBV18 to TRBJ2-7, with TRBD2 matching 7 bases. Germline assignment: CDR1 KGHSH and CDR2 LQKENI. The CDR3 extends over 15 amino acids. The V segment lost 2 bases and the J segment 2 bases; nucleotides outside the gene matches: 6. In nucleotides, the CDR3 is TGTGCCAGCTCACCAGGCAGCGGGGCACCCTACGAGCAGTACTTC. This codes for CASSPGSGAPYEQYF.

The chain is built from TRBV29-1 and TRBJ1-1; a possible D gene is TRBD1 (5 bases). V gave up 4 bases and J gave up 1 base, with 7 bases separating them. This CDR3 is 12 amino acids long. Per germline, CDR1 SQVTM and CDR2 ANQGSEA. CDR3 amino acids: CSVATGNTEAFF. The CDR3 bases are TGCAGCGTTGCTACAGGGAACACTGAAGCTTTCTTT.

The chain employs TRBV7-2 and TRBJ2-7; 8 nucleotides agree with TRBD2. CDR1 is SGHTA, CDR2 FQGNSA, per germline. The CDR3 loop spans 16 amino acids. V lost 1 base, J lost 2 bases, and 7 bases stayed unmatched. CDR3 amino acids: CASSLGVGRVPYEQYF. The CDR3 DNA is TGTGCCAGCAGCTTAGGGGTCGGGAGGGTACCCTACGAGCAGTACTTC.

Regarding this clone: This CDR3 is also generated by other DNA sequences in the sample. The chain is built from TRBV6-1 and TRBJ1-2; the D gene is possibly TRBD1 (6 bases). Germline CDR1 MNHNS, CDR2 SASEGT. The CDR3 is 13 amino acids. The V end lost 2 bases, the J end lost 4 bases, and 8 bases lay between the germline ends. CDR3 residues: CASSERGGYGYTF. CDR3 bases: TGTGCCAGCAGTGAAAGGGGGGGCTATGGCTACACCTTC.

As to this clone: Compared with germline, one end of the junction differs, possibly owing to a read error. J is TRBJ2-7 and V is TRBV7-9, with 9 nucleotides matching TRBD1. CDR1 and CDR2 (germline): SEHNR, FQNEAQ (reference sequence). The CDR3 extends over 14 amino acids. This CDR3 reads CASSPQTGGLAVDF. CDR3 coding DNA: TGTGCCAGCAGCCCCCAGACAGGGGGGCTGGCCGTCGACTTC.

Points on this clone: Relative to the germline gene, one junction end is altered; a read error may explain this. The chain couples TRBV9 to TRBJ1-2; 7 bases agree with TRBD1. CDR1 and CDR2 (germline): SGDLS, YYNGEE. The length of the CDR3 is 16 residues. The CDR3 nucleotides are TGTGCCAGCAGTATCGGAGGACAGGCGACAACGTATGGCTACCCCTTC. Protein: CASSIGGQATTYGYPF.

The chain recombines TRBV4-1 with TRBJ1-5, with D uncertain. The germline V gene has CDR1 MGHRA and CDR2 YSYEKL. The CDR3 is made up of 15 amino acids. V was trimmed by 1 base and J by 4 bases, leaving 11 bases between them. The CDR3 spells CASSQAVPGNQPQHF. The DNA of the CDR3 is TGCGCCAGCAGCCAAGCCGTCCCCGGTAATCAGCCCCAGCATTTT.

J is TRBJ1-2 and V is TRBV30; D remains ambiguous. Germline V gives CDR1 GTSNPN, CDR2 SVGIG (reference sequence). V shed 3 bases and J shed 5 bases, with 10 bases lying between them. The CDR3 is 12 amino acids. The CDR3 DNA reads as TGTGCCTGGAGCATCGGGGATTATGGCTACACCTTC. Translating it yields CAWSIGDYGYTF. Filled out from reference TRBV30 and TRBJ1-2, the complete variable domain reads SQTIHQWPATLVQPVGSPLSLECTVEGTSNPNLYWYRQAAGRGLQLLFYSVGIGQISSEVPQNLSASRPQDRQFILSSKKLLLSDSGFYLCAWSIGDYGYTFGSGTRLTVV.

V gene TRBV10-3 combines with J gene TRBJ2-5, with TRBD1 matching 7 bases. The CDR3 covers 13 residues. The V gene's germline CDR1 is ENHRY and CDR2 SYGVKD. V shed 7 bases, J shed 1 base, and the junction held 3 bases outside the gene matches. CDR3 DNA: TGTGCCATCAAGGGGACAGCCCAAGAGACCCAGTACTTC. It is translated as CAIKGTAQETQYF.

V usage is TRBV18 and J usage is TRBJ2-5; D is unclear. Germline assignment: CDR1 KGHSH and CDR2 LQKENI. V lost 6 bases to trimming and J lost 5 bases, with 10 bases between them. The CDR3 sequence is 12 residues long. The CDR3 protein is CASSGYGETQYF. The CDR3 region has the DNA TGTGCCAGCTCCGGGTATGGGGAGACCCAGTACTTC. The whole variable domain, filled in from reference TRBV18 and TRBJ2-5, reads NAGVMQNPRHLVRRRGQEARLRCSPMKGHSHVYWYRQLPEEGLKFMVYLQKENIIDESGMPKERFSAEFPKEGPSILRIQQVVRGDSAAYFCASSGYGETQYFGPGTRLLVL.

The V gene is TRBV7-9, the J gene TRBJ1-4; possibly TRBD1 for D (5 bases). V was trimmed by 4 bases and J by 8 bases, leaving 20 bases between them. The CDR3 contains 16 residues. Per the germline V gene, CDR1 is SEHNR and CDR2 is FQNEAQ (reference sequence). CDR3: CASSSPGGGRGEKLFF. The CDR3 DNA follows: TGTGCCAGCAGCTCCCCGGGGGGAGGTAGAGGAGAAAAACTGTTTTTT.

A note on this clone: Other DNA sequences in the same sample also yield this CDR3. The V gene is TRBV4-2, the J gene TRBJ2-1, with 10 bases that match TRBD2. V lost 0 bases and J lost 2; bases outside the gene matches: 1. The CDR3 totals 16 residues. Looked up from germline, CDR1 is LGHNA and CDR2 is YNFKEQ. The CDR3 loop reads CASSQDGTSAYNEQFF. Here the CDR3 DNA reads TGTGCCAGCAGCCAAGACGGGACTAGCGCCTACAATGAGCAGTTCTTC.

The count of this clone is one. This chain's CDR3 is CASSPGGAGGFYEQYF. CDR3 coding DNA: TGTGCCAGCAGCCCCGGGGGGGCCGGTGGCTTCTACGAGCAGTACTTC. V usage is TRBV13 and J usage is TRBJ2-5; 8 bases are a match to TRBD2. TRBJ2-7 explains the end of the DNA better; the J call may be wrong. From germline, CDR1 is PRHDT and CDR2 FYEKMQ (reference sequence). This CDR3 is 16 amino acids long.

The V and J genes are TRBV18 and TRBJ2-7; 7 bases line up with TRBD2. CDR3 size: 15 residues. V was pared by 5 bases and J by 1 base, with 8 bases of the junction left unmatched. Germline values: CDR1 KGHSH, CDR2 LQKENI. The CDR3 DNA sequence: TGTGCCAGCTCATCTTCCCGACTAGCTTCCTACGAGCAGTACTTC. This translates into CASSSSRLASYEQYF.

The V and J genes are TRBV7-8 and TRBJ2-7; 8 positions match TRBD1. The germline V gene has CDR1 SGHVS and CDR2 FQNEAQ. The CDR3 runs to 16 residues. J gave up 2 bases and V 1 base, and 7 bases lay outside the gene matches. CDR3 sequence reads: CASSLDPGGITYEQYF. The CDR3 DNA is TGTGCCAGCAGCTTAGACCCAGGGGGCATAACCTACGAGCAGTACTTC.

CDR3 amino acids: CASSSGQPSYEQYF. The CDR3 DNA reads TGTGCCAGCAGTTCGGGACAGCCCTCCTACGAGCAGTACTTC. This sequence joins TRBV5-4 and TRBJ2-7, with 7 bases identical to TRBD1. Losses at the gene ends were 5 bases for V and 0 bases for J; bases not matched to a gene: 5. The CDR3 consists of 14 residues. The V gene's germline CDR1 is SGHNT and CDR2 YYREEE (reference sequence).

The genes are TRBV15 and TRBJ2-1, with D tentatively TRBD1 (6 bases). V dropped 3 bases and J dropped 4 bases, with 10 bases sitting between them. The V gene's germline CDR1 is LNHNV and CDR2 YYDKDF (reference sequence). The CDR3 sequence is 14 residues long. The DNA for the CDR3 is TGTGCCACCAGCAGTACGACAGGATACAATGAGCAGTTCTTC. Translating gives CATSSTTGYNEQFF.

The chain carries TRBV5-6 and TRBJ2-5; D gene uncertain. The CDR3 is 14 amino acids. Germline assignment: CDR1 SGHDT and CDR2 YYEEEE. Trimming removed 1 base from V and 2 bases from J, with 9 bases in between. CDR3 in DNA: TGTGCCAGCAGCTTGCGCAGGCTTCAAGAGACCCAGTACTTC. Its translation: CASSLRRLQETQYF.

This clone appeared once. CDR3 amino acids: CASGLGGSEQYF. CDR3 nucleotide sequence: TGTGCCAGCGGACTAGGCGGTTCCGAGCAGTACTTC. The chain employs TRBV6-5 and TRBJ2-7; 7 nucleotides line up with TRBD2. Per germline, CDR1 MNHEY and CDR2 SVGAGI. The V segment lost 8 bases and the J segment 6 bases; nucleotides outside the gene matches: 7. This CDR3 spans 12 amino acids.

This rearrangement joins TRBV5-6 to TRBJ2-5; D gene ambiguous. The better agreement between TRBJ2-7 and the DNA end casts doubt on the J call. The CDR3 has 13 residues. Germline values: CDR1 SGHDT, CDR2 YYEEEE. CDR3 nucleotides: TGTGCCAGCAGCTTGGCACTCCCCTACGAGCAGTACTTC. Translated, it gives CASSLALPYEQYF.

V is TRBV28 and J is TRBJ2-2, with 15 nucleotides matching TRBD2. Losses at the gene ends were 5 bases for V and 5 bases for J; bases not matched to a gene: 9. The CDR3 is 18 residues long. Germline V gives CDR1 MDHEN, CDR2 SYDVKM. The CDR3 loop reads CASSPRGLAGGRTGELFF. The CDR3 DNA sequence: TGTGCCAGCAGTCCCCGGGGACTAGCGGGAGGCCGAACCGGGGAGCTGTTTTTT.

CDR3 protein: CASRSGGLAYEQYF. CDR3 nucleotides: TGTGCCAGCAGATCAGGGGGCCTCGCCTACGAGCAGTACTTC. This chain links TRBV11-2 with TRBJ2-7, with 8 bases identical to TRBD1. V lost 6 bases, J lost 2 bases, and 6 bases stayed unmatched. Germline V gene lookup returns CDR1 SGHAT and CDR2 FQNNGV. The CDR3 has 14 amino acids.

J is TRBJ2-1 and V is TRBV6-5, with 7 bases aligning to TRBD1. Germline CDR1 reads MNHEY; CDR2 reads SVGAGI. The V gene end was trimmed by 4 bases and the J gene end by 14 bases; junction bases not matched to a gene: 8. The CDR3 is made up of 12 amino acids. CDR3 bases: TGTGCCAGCAGTTCCTGGACAGGTGGAGAGTTCTTC. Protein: CASSSWTGGEFF.

In DNA, the CDR3 is TGCGCCAGCAGCTTGGCGCGGTTCAGCTTGAGCTCCTACGAGCAGTACTTC. This codes for CASSLARFSLSSYEQYF. V and J are TRBV5-1 and TRBJ2-7; D not certain. With 0 bases removed from V and 0 bases from J, the gap between germline ends came to 16 bases. The CDR3 runs to 17 residues. The germline V gene has CDR1 SGHRS and CDR2 YFSETQ.

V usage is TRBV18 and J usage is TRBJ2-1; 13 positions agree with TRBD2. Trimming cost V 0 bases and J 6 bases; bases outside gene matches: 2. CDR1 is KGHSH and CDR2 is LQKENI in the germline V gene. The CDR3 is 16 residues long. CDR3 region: CASSPPGLAGANEQFF. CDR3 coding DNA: TGTGCCAGCTCACCACCCGGACTAGCGGGAGCCAATGAGCAGTTCTTC.

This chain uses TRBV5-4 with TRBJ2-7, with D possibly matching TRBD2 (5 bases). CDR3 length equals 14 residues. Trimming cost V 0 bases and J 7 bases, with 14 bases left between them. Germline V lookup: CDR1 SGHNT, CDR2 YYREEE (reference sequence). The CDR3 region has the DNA TGTGCCAGCAGCTTGGACCCGGGAAGCGGTGAGCAGTACTTC. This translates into CASSLDPGSGEQYF.